These 24 T cell receptor beta chains came from one sample sequenced in a study of blood T cell repertoires in COVID-19. Sequenced by immunoSEQ multiplex PCR; TCRdb stores in-frame clones only, minus some. The sample records around 70,000 clones, around 80% being singletons. Sequencing input: peripheral blood. These receptors were taken from a man aged 50-60 years with COVID-19, enrolled during active disease.

The chain has TRBV6-1 and TRBJ2-7, with 8 positions matching TRBD2. With 4 bases clipped from V and 0 bases from J, the junction kept 8 bases outside the gene matches. Per the germline V gene, CDR1 is MNHNS and CDR2 is SASEGT. CDR3 length: 16 amino acids. CDR3 in amino acids: CASSALAGPSSYEQYF. CDR3 in DNA: TGTGCCAGCAGTGCCCTAGCGGGCCCGAGCTCCTACGAGCAGTACTTC.

The genes are TRBV9 and TRBJ2-3, with D hard to call. The CDR3 runs to 14 residues. Germline CDR1 SGDLS, CDR2 YYNGEE. Trimming pared 4 bases from V and 0 bases from J, leaving 9 bases between. DNA of the CDR3: TGTGCCAGCAGCCCTCACAAGAGCACAGATACGCAGTATTTT. Amino acid sequence: CASSPHKSTDTQYF.

V and J are TRBV7-8 and TRBJ1-6, with D possibly being TRBD1 (5 bases). The CDR3 spans 14 residues. The V and J ends lost 5 bases and 7 bases respectively, with 12 bases between them. Germline values: CDR1 SGHVS, CDR2 FQNEAQ. In DNA form, the CDR3 reads TGTGCCAGCAGCCAAGTTACAGGAAATTCACCCCTCCACTTT. Translated: CASSQVTGNSPLHF.

The chain carries TRBV13 and TRBJ2-3; TRBD2 matches 12 bases. There are 16 residues in the CDR3. From germline, CDR1 is PRHDT and CDR2 FYEKMQ (reference sequence). Losses at the gene ends were 6 bases for V and 0 bases for J; bases not matched to a gene: 4. CDR3 region: CASSSGLAGSTDTQYF. The CDR3, as DNA: TGTGCCAGCAGTTCAGGACTAGCGGGGAGCACAGATACGCAGTATTTT. The variable domain in full, completed from reference TRBV13 and TRBJ2-3, reads AAGVIQSPRHLIKEKRETATLKCYPIPRHDTVYWYQQGPGQDPQFLISFYEKMQSDKGSIPDRFSAQQFSDYHSELNMSSLELGDSALYFCASSSGLAGSTDTQYFGPGTRLTVL.

The chain is built from TRBV28 and TRBJ2-1; 8 bases agree with TRBD2. CDR3 length: 14 residues. CDR1 and CDR2 (germline): MDHEN, SYDVKM. Germline trimming cut 6 bases from V and 4 bases from J; bases unmatched to any gene: 5. Here the CDR3 DNA reads TGTGCCAGCAGGCCGGGACTAGAGTACAATGAGCAGTTCTTC. Protein sequence: CASRPGLEYNEQFF.

The chain links TRBV5-1 to TRBJ2-5; possibly TRBD2 for D (6 bases). CDR3 size: 14 residues. Germline CDR1 SGHRS, CDR2 YFSETQ. Trimming took 4 bases from V and 3 from J, leaving 13 bases between them. CDR3 loop: CASSLGTGEETQYF. In DNA form, the CDR3 reads TGCGCCAGCAGCCTCGGGACGGGAGAAGAGACCCAGTACTTC.

V usage is TRBV28 and J usage is TRBJ1-5; TRBD1 might be the D (6 bases). The CDR3 has 14 residues. Trimming stripped 2 bases from V and 7 bases from J, with 12 bases between. CDR1 and CDR2 (germline): MDHEN, SYDVKM. DNA for the CDR3: TGTGCCAGCAGTTTAGATACAGGGACACAGCCCCAGCATTTT. Translation gives CASSLDTGTQPQHF. Looking up the rest from reference TRBV28 and TRBJ1-5 gives the full variable domain: DVKVTQSSRYLVKRTGEKVFLECVQDMDHENMFWYRQDPGLGLRLIYFSYDVKMKEKGDIPEGYSVSREKKERFSLILESASTNQTSMYLCASSLDTGTQPQHFGDGTRLSIL.

The chain recombines TRBV5-1 with TRBJ1-1, with a possible D match to TRBD1 (6 bases). Germline lookup yields CDR1 SGHRS and CDR2 YFSETQ. With 4 bases removed from V and 2 bases from J, the gap between germline ends came to 15 bases. The CDR3 loop spans 15 amino acids. As DNA, the CDR3 is TGCGCCAGCAGCAGAACCGGGACACCTAACACTGAAGCTTTCTTT. Protein sequence: CASSRTGTPNTEAFF.

The V call is TRBV30, the J call TRBJ1-3; 7 nucleotides align to TRBD1. The length of the CDR3 is 15 residues. The ends lost 1 base at V and 0 bases at J; junction bases unmatched: 3. Germline V gene data show CDR1 as GTSNPN and CDR2 as SVGIG (reference sequence). The chain's CDR3 is CAWSAGTDSGNTIYF. The CDR3 DNA sequence: TGTGCCTGGAGTGCCGGGACAGACTCTGGAAACACCATATATTTT.

In this sample, this clone turned up a few times. The genes are TRBV3-1 (or the pseudogene TRBV3-2) and TRBJ1-3; D gene ambiguous. Per the germline V gene, CDR1 is LGHDT and CDR2 is YNNKEL (reference sequence). With 4 bases removed from V and 0 bases from J, the gap between germline ends came to 7 bases. The length of the CDR3 is 14 residues. The chain's CDR3 is CASSPGTSGNTIYF. The CDR3 bases are TGTGCCAGCAGCCCGGGTACCTCTGGAAACACCATATATTTT.

The CDR3 is CASSLLRVYGYTF. CDR3 sequence (DNA): TGTGCCAGCAGCTTATTGAGGGTCTATGGCTACACCTTC. This chain joins TRBV11-2 and TRBJ1-2, with D unresolved. Trimming shortened V by 2 bases and J by 4 bases, and 8 bases separated the two germline ends. The CDR3 length is 13 residues. Per germline, CDR1 SGHAT and CDR2 FQNNGV.

The rearrangement uses TRBV7-2 and TRBJ2-3; D unresolved. V lost 3 bases to trimming and J lost 2 bases, with 9 bases between them. The CDR3 runs to 14 residues. In germline, CDR1 is SGHTA, CDR2 FQGNSA. The CDR3 bases are TGTGCCAGCAGCTTCAGGCAGCACACAGATACGCAGTATTTT. It encodes CASSFRQHTDTQYF.

The chain uses TRBV30 and TRBJ1-1; D gene ambiguous. Germline CDR1 GTSNPN, CDR2 SVGIG (reference sequence). The CDR3 runs to 13 residues. Trimming stripped 0 bases from V and 1 base from J, with 6 bases between. The CDR3 loop is CAWSVQPNTEAFF. CDR3 bases: TGTGCCTGGAGTGTACAACCGAACACTGAAGCTTTCTTT.

The CDR3 DNA sequence: TGTGCCAGCAGCCAAGATCTGAGCTATGAGCAGTTCTTC. Residues: CASSQDLSYEQFF. The chain carries TRBV4-2 and TRBJ2-1, with no clear D. Trimming took 0 bases from V and 8 from J, leaving 8 bases between them. The CDR3 is 13 amino acids. Germline-derived CDR1 and CDR2 are LGHNA and YNFKEQ.

The chain joins TRBV6-5 to TRBJ1-2; 10 nucleotides match TRBD1. CDR1 and CDR2 (germline): MNHEY, SVGAGI. Germline trimming cut 7 bases from V and 5 bases from J; bases unmatched to any gene: 7. The CDR3 sequence is 14 residues long. The CDR3 here is CASNKDRGRYGYTF. Written as DNA, the CDR3 is TGTGCCAGCAACAAAGACAGGGGGCGGTATGGCTACACCTTC.

The chain recombines TRBV18 with TRBJ1-6; TRBD1 matches 8 bases. In germline, CDR1 is KGHSH, CDR2 LQKENI. This CDR3 is 14 amino acids long. J gave up 6 bases and V 3 bases, and 1 base lay outside the gene matches. The CDR3 DNA reads TGTGCCAGCTCACCGGACAGGGCTAATTCACCCCTCCACTTT. Translation: CASSPDRANSPLHF.

This chain links TRBV7-8 with TRBJ2-1; 10 bases fit TRBD2. The germline CDR1 and CDR2 sequences are SGHVS and FQNEAQ. Unmatched junction bases numbered 6, after V lost 2 bases and J lost 8 bases. The CDR3 is 15 amino acids. The CDR3, as DNA: TGTGCCAGCAGCTTATCTCCTAGCGGGAGAGATGAGCAGTTCTTC. Translating it yields CASSLSPSGRDEQFF.

The chain joins TRBV3-1 (or the pseudogene TRBV3-2) to TRBJ2-7; 9 bases are shared with TRBD2. V shed 4 bases, J shed 6 bases, and the junction held 4 bases outside the gene matches. The CDR3 extends over 13 amino acids. The germline V gene has CDR1 LGHDT and CDR2 YNNKEL (reference sequence). DNA of the CDR3: TGTGCCAGCAGCCTGGGACTAGCAGGCGAGCAGTACTTC. Residues: CASSLGLAGEQYF.

This sequence joins TRBV5-4 and TRBJ2-1, with a tentative D call TRBD2 (6 bases). Trimming took 0 bases from V and 5 from J, leaving 9 bases between them. The CDR3 runs 14 residues. The germline gives CDR1 SGHNT, CDR2 YYREEE (reference sequence). DNA for the CDR3: TGTGCCAGCAGCTTGGGACTAGTAAACAATGAGCAGTTCTTC. Translated, it gives CASSLGLVNNEQFF.

This sequence joins TRBV6-5 and TRBJ1-3; no clear D gene. V lost 7 bases and J 2 bases, leaving 9 bases between the germline ends. Germline-derived CDR1 and CDR2 are MNHEY and SVGAGI. The CDR3 length is 13 residues. CDR3 nucleotides: TGTGCCAGCATGATCAGTGCTGGAAACACCATATATTTT. Its protein is CASMISAGNTIYF.

V and J are TRBV5-6 and TRBJ1-3; tentatively, D is TRBD1 (5 bases). The germline V gene encodes CDR1 SGHDT and CDR2 YYEEEE. The CDR3 has 15 amino acids. Trimming took 4 bases from V and 3 from J, leaving 14 bases between them. This CDR3 is CASSGVGVIGNTIYF. Written as DNA, the CDR3 is TGTGCCAGCAGCGGGGTAGGGGTAATTGGAAACACCATATATTTT.

The chain uses TRBV6-4 and TRBJ2-1; 14 positions match TRBD2. Germline-derived CDR1 and CDR2 are MRHNA and SNTAGT. CDR3 size: 16 residues. The V segment lost 0 bases and the J segment 8 bases; nucleotides outside the gene matches: 3. Here the CDR3 DNA reads TGTGCCAGCAGTGACTCCGGGACTAGCGGGAGTGATGAGCAGTTCTTC. Amino acid sequence: CASSDSGTSGSDEQFF.

This clone turned up a few times. V gene TRBV6-2 or TRBV6-3 combines with J gene TRBJ2-7; 14 bases align to TRBD2. The CDR3 extends over 18 amino acids. Per germline, CDR1 MNHEY and CDR2 SVGEGT. Trimming took 6 bases from V and 1 from J; bases not matched to a gene: 11. CDR3 amino acids: CASSTGTSGRGWSYEQYF. The CDR3 bases are TGTGCCAGCAGCACCGGGACTAGCGGGAGAGGGTGGTCCTACGAGCAGTACTTC.

The chain has TRBV19 and TRBJ2-2; 9 bases line up with TRBD2. V shed 5 bases, J shed 1 base, and the junction held 8 bases outside the gene matches. This CDR3 has 17 residues. Germline CDR1 LNHDA, CDR2 SQIVND (reference sequence). CDR3 residues: CASSGGSTSGNTGELFF. The CDR3, as DNA: TGTGCCAGTAGTGGGGGCTCGACTAGCGGGAACACCGGGGAGCTGTTTTTT.